This T cell receptor (beta chain) derives from a study of read filtering for tumor transcriptome and immune sequencing. Molecular barcoded adaptors covering alpha/delta and beta/gamma chains were used on 400 to 450 ng RNA. MiXCR was run by TCRdb on the reads, yielding one entry per CDR3 protein. The sample contains around 41,000 distinct CDR3 sequences, 14% of which appear only once. This clonotype was observed many times. At the time of active disease, bone marrow was collected from every patient. The clonotype comes from a donor at least 40 years old with multiple myeloma. Sequenced sample: a population of CD138-negative cells sorted from bone marrow.

This CDR3 is CASSLTGNSNQPQHF. The CDR3 DNA follows: TGCGCCAGCAGCTTGACGGGGAATAGCAATCAGCCCCAGCATTTT. The V gene is TRBV5-1, the J gene TRBJ1-5; D unresolved. This CDR3 contains 15 residues. V dropped 1 base and J dropped 0 bases, with 8 bases sitting between them. The germline V gene has CDR1 SGHRS and CDR2 YFSETQ.